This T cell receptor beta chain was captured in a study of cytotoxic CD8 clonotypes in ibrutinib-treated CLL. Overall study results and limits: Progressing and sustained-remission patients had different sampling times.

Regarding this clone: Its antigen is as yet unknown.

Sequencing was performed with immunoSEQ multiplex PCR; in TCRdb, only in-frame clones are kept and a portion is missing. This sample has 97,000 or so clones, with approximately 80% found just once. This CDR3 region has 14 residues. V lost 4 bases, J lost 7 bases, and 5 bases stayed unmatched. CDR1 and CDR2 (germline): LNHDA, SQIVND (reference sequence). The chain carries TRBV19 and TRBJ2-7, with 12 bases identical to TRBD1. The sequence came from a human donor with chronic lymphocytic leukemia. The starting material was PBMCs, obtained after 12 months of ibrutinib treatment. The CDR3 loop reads CASSTGTGGWEQYF. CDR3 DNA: TGTGCCAGTAGTACCGGGACAGGGGGCTGGGAGCAGTACTTC.